This TCR beta chain was recovered during a study of beta chain features in type 1 diabetes. Study results and limitations: Type 1 diabetes patients had VDJ junctions that carried fewer insertions and more deletions.

For this clone: What it binds is unknown.

Since all of the isolated RNA was reverse transcribed, expressed TCRB transcripts were what got sequenced. The protocol was immunoSEQ multiplex PCR, while the TCRdb copy is restricted to in-frame clones and leaves out a portion. Of about 360,000 clones in the sample, roughly 12% were seen once. V dropped 5 bases and J dropped 0; count of bases not matched to a gene: 4. The CDR3 is 15 amino acids. Germline CDR1 and CDR2: LNHDA and SQIVND (reference sequence). The sequence derives from a man aged 18 to 30 in good health. The sample taken for sequencing was naive CD4+ T cells from blood. The chain couples TRBV19 to TRBJ1-2, with TRBD1 matching over 9 bases. The CDR3 loop reads CASSAWDRANYGYTF. The CDR3 nucleotides are TGTGCCAGTAGTGCCTGGGACAGGGCTAACTATGGCTACACCTTC. Based on the CDR3 plus reference TRBV19 and TRBJ1-2, the full variable domain is DGGITQSPKYLFRKEGQNVTLSCEQNLNHDAMYWYRQDPGQGLRLIYYSQIVNDFQKGDIAEGYSVSREKKESFPLTVTSAQKNPTAFYLCASSAWDRANYGYTFGSGTRLTVV.